This T cell receptor (beta chain) was captured in a study of T cell responses to AZD1222 COVID-19 vaccine. Whole-study results and caveats: Regions 160-218 and 743-854 held dominance among vaccine-associated CD4 TCRs, which spanned spike. Donors in the cohort were predominantly white British and more often female, and clonal diversity was possibly underestimated.

The CDR3 is made up of 16 amino acids. Trimming pared 1 base from V and 0 bases from J, leaving 12 bases between. Looked up from germline, CDR1 is LNHNV and CDR2 is YYDKDF (reference sequence). As for this clone: The antigen is not known.

Method: immunoSEQ multiplex PCR; TCRdb's copy keeps in-frame clones and lacks some. The table includes 110,000 or so clones, roughly 90% detected once. This sample comprised peripheral blood, obtained on day 0 of MenACWY control vaccination. The chain recombines TRBV15 with TRBJ1-1; D not certain. The origin of this receptor is an adult in good health. This CDR3 reads CATSRVGGLVNTEAFF. The CDR3 nucleotides are TGTGCCACCAGCAGAGTCGGAGGGTTGGTGAACACTGAAGCTTTCTTT.